This TCR beta chain was sequenced during a study of control samples from healthy donors and cancer patients. Germline V gene data show CDR1 as KGHSH and CDR2 as LQKENI. This CDR3 has 13 residues. J lost 5 bases, V lost 8 bases, and 5 bases had no gene match. TCRdb keeps only in-frame clones here, not all; method: immunoSEQ multiplex PCR. The sample records about 120,000 clones, 80% to 95% being singletons. This TCR derives from a man aged 35-49 years in good health. Sequencing was done on a sample of blood. This chain uses TRBV18 with TRBJ1-1; the match to TRBD1 covers 10 bases. For the CDR3, the DNA is TGTGCCAGCCGACAGGACAGGGGGACTGAAGCTTTCTTT. Amino acids: CASRQDRGTEAFF. Based on the CDR3 plus reference TRBV18 and TRBJ1-1, the full variable domain is NAGVMQNPRHLVRRRGQEARLRCSPMKGHSHVYWYRQLPEEGLKFMVYLQKENIIDESGMPKERFSAEFPKEGPSILRIQQVVRGDSAAYFCASRQDRGTEAFFGQGTRLTVV.